This TCR beta chain derives from a study of tumor-infiltrating lymphocytes in primary liver carcinoma. Reverse transcription of roughly 470 ng total RNA with a constant-region primer produced TCR beta cDNA. For TCR beta, libraries were produced by three nested multiplex PCR rounds using slightly modified ARM-PCR. With TRBV1-TRBV30 forward primers and a C-beta reverse primer, the first two PCR rounds were run for around 10 cycles each. Each CDR3 protein is one row after TCRdb ran MiXCR on the multiplex PCR reads. Of more than 150,000 distinct CDR3 sequences in the sample, about 60% were seen once. V lost 5 bases and J 3 bases, leaving 25 bases between the germline ends. Germline lookup yields CDR1 SGHAT and CDR2 FQDESV (reference sequence). The CDR3 is 18 amino acids. Findings of the study overall: Tumor region pairs shared more overlap than did tumor-adjacent and tumor-blood pairs. Relative to blood, tumors carried a significantly larger fraction of the repertoire in their top 250 clones (p = 0.039). Bulk, unsorted sampling meant CD4+ and CD8+ repertoires went uncompared.

Unsorted whole blood served as the source of blood RNA, and germline DNA was extracted as well. At sampling, these chronic HBV carriers had received no treatment. On this clonotype itself: The antigen is unknown. A much larger clone sits a single nucleotide away, making a read error possible.

The specimen was peripheral blood. The origin of this receptor is a man aged 35 to 55 with primary liver carcinoma and hepatitis B virus infection. The chain has TRBV11-1 and TRBJ2-5; D might be TRBD2 (5 bases). CDR3 residues: CASSPGDDRSGPKETQYF. CDR3 bases: TGTGCCAGCAGCCCTGGAGATGATCGGAGCGGACCTAAAGAGACCCAGTACTTC. Variable domain in full (rest from reference TRBV11-1 and TRBJ2-5): EAEVAQSPRYKITEKSQAVAFWCDPISGHATLYWYRQILGQGPELLVQFQDESVVDDSQLPKDRFSAERLKGVDSTLKIQPAELGDSAMYLCASSPGDDRSGPKETQYFGPGTRLLVL.